What follows are 20 T cell receptor beta chains derived from one specimen sequenced in a study of cytomegalovirus exposure and HLA in healthy donors. With 60 Vbeta and 13 Jbeta primers, the PCR was carried out. Repertoires were generated with immunoSEQ multiplex PCR, while TCRdb's copy carries only in-frame clones and drops some. The table shows around 160,000 clones, with 75% to 90% occurring only once. Sequencing was done on a sample of PBMCs. These receptors came from a human donor in good health.

The V and J genes are TRBV9 and TRBJ2-1; 7 nucleotides agree with TRBD2. The V gene end was trimmed by 1 base and the J gene end by 8 bases; junction bases not matched to a gene: 9. The length of the CDR3 is 15 residues. Germline V gene sequence: CDR1 SGDLS, CDR2 YYNGEE. In DNA form, the CDR3 reads TGTGCCAGCAGCGTACGGGGGGTGAATTACGATGAGCAGTTCTTC. Its translation is CASSVRGVNYDEQFF. Looking up the rest from reference TRBV9 and TRBJ2-1 gives the full variable domain: DSGVTQTPKHLITATGQRVTLRCSPRSGDLSVYWYQQSLDQGLQFLIQYYNGEERAKGNILERFSAQQFPDLHSELNLSSLELGDSALYFCASSVRGVNYDEQFFGPGTRLTVL.

V usage is TRBV6-5 and J usage is TRBJ2-7; 9 bases are a match to TRBD1. The V and J ends lost 6 bases and 6 bases, in that order; junction bases with no gene match: 6. CDR1 is MNHEY, CDR2 SVGAGI, per germline. This CDR3 spans 13 amino acids. The CDR3, as DNA: TGTGCCAGCAGCTGGGGACAGGGAACCGAGCAGTACTTC. Amino acid sequence: CASSWGQGTEQYF.

The CDR3 sequence: CASSENRGNTEAFF. In DNA, the CDR3 is TGTGCCAGCAGTGAAAATCGGGGGAACACTGAAGCTTTCTTT. The V and J genes are TRBV6-1 and TRBJ1-1; no clear D gene. Germline V gives CDR1 MNHNS, CDR2 SASEGT. V was cut by 2 bases and J by 1 base, with 8 bases left in between. This CDR3 is 14 amino acids long.

The chain combines TRBV6-6 with TRBJ1-2, with 7 bases lining up with TRBD1. V trimming: 0 bases; J trimming: 7 bases; junction bases outside the gene matches: 5. The CDR3 has 14 amino acids. Germline V gene sequence: CDR1 MNHNY, CDR2 SVGAGI (reference sequence). The CDR3 spells CASSYSGGSSGYTF. As DNA, the CDR3 is TGTGCCAGCAGTTACTCAGGGGGCAGTTCTGGCTACACCTTC.

As regards this clone: Other nucleotide sequences from this sample produce the same CDR3. The chain joins TRBV19 to TRBJ2-5, with D possibly matching TRBD1 (6 bases). Germline loops: CDR1 LNHDA, CDR2 SQIVND (reference sequence). This CDR3 is built from 13 residues. V was trimmed by 6 bases and J by 2 bases, leaving 10 bases between them. The CDR3 sequence is CASSLRGQETQYF. CDR3 nucleotide sequence: TGTGCCAGTAGCTTGAGGGGGCAAGAGACCCAGTACTTC.

The chain carries TRBV27 and TRBJ1-6; D gene unclear. V lost 4 bases, J lost 7 bases, and 17 bases lay in between. Germline CDR1 and CDR2: MNHEY and SMNVEV (reference sequence). CDR3 length: 16 amino acids. The CDR3 is CASSSGLSPTNSPLHF. CDR3 DNA sequence: TGTGCCAGCAGTTCTGGACTGTCCCCTACCAATTCACCCCTCCACTTT.

V gene TRBV20-1 combines with J gene TRBJ1-4; D not certain. V was cut by 8 bases and J by 3 bases, with 7 bases left in between. The CDR3 totals 11 residues. CDR1 and CDR2 (germline): DFQATT, SNEGSKA (reference sequence). CDR3 DNA sequence: TGCAGTCAAGCCTCTAATGAAAAACTGTTTTTT. As protein: CSQASNEKLFF.

This clone was observed a single time. The chain joins TRBV7-2 to TRBJ2-5, with 9 bases that match TRBD2. This CDR3 comprises 17 residues. The junction had 14 bases not matched to a gene; V was cut back by 2 bases and J by 7 bases. Germline loops: CDR1 SGHTA, CDR2 FQGNSA. The CDR3 here is CASSLWAVAGVGGTQYF. The CDR3 DNA reads as TGTGCCAGCAGCTTATGGGCCGTAGCGGGGGTCGGGGGGACCCAGTACTTC.

This chain links TRBV27 with TRBJ1-1; D remains unclear. The ends were cut back, 5 bases at V and 1 base at J, with 8 bases in the middle. The CDR3 is made up of 13 amino acids. Germline CDR1 MNHEY, CDR2 SMNVEV (reference sequence). CDR3 nucleotides: TGTGCCAGCAGTAACACACCGAACACTGAAGCTTTCTTT. Translated, it gives CASSNTPNTEAFF.

This clone was recorded a few times. V is TRBV7-8 and J is TRBJ2-3; possible D gene TRBD2, 7 bases. V shed 0 bases and J shed 4 bases, with 11 bases lying between them. Germline V lookup: CDR1 SGHVS, CDR2 FQNEAQ. There are 15 residues in the CDR3. In DNA form, the CDR3 reads TGTGCCAGCAGCTTAGCGGGGGGGCCATCAGATACGCAGTATTTT. This sequence encodes CASSLAGGPSDTQYF.

The chain has TRBV5-1 and TRBJ1-3; D is ambiguous. The CDR3 is 15 residues long. Germline CDR1 reads SGHRS; CDR2 reads YFSETQ. Trimming cost V 1 base and J 0 bases, with 8 bases left between them. The CDR3 sequence is CASSLLSSSGNTIYF. The CDR3 bases are TGCGCCAGCAGCTTGCTTTCGAGCTCTGGAAACACCATATATTTT.

The chain has TRBV18 and TRBJ2-5, with a possible D match to TRBD1 (5 bases). V gave up 1 base and J gave up 3 bases, with 6 bases separating them. The CDR3 totals 13 residues. Germline V CDR1 and CDR2: KGHSH, LQKENI. The CDR3 DNA reads as TGTGCCAGCTCACCACAACAGGAAGAGACCCAGTACTTC. This encodes CASSPQQEETQYF.

The rearrangement uses TRBV10-1 and TRBJ2-7; D perhaps matches TRBD1 (5 bases). The CDR3 extends over 15 amino acids. V lost 4 bases and J lost 1, with 14 bases in between. The germline gives CDR1 WNHNN, CDR2 SYGVQD (reference sequence). The chain's CDR3 is CASSGSRTTSYEQYF. Here the CDR3 DNA reads TGCGCCAGCAGTGGCTCCCGGACAACATCCTACGAGCAGTACTTC.

The chain recombines TRBV7-9 with TRBJ1-1; 11 bases align to TRBD1. Germline loops: CDR1 SEHNR, CDR2 FQNEAQ (reference sequence). V gave up 7 bases and J gave up 5 bases; unmatched junction bases: 15. This CDR3 region has 17 residues. CDR3 amino acids: CASTPSIRDRGGTEAFF. The DNA for the CDR3 is TGTGCCAGCACCCCGTCGATCCGGGACAGGGGGGGGACTGAAGCTTTCTTT.

This chain joins TRBV2 and TRBJ1-5; TRBD1 matches at 9 bases. Germline-derived CDR1 and CDR2 are SNHLY and FYNNEI. The length of the CDR3 is 18 residues. J lost 4 bases, V lost 1 base, and 11 bases had no gene match. The CDR3 DNA follows: TGTGCCAGCAGTGAAGACACAGGGGGCCATACCCTAAATCAGCCCCAGCATTTT. This codes for CASSEDTGGHTLNQPQHF.

The genes are TRBV29-1 and TRBJ1-1, with D possibly TRBD1 on 5 matching bases. Trimming removed 0 bases at V and 10 bases at J, with 21 bases between. CDR3 size: 15 residues. From germline, CDR1 is SQVTM and CDR2 ANQGSEA. The CDR3 DNA follows: TGCAGCGTTGAAGATCGTAGGGGCGTTTCACGCTTAGCTTTCTTT. This gives the protein CSVEDRRGVSRLAFF.

This clone was counted a single time. The rearrangement joins TRBV19 to TRBJ1-1; 10 bases are shared with TRBD1. In germline, CDR1 is LNHDA, CDR2 SQIVND (reference sequence). The length of the CDR3 is 15 residues. V lost 5 bases to trimming and J lost 6 bases; unmatched junction nucleotides: 9. As DNA, the CDR3 is TGTGCCAGTAGTGTCCGACAGGGGGCACGGGCTGAAGCTTTCTTT. As protein: CASSVRQGARAEAFF.

DNA of the CDR3: TGCGCCAGCAGCCACCTTCGGGAGACCCAGTACTTC. It translates to CASSHLRETQYF. The V and J genes are TRBV4-1 and TRBJ2-5; D remains unclear. Per germline, CDR1 MGHRA and CDR2 YSYEKL. V lost 3 bases, J lost 5 bases, and 7 bases lay in between. The CDR3 consists of 12 residues.

The chain joins TRBV7-9 to TRBJ1-6; TRBD1 matches 7 bases. The CDR3 has 13 amino acids. Per germline, CDR1 SEHNR and CDR2 FQNEAQ (reference sequence). V trimming: 5 bases; J trimming: 8 bases; junction bases outside the gene matches: 3. The CDR3 spells CASSPGGYSPLHF. CDR3 bases: TGTGCCAGCAGCCCAGGGGGTTATTCACCCCTCCACTTT.

This clone was observed a handful of times. The V gene is TRBV7-6, the J gene TRBJ1-2; D is perhaps TRBD1 (6 bases). V lost 0 bases to trimming and J lost 8 bases, with 19 bases between them. CDR1 is SGHVS and CDR2 is FNYEAQ in the germline V gene. The CDR3 sequence is 16 residues long. The DNA for the CDR3 is TGTGCCAGCAGCTTAGCTGAGGAAGGGGGTTTAGAAGGCTACACCTTC. It specifies CASSLAEEGGLEGYTF.